The clone carrying this TCR beta chain has just a few counts. Its specificity is unknown. The V gene's germline CDR1 is SGHTA and CDR2 FQGNSA. Trimming took 1 base from V and 12 from J; bases not matched to a gene: 13. The CDR3 totals 15 residues. It was by quantitative 5'-RACE with molecular barcodes that TCR beta libraries were made. TCRdb independently ran MiXCR on the 5' RACE reads; one entry per CDR3 protein. The sample includes 750,000 to 850,000 distinct CDR3 sequences, about 11% of them seen just once. The sample is drawn from a study of CD8 T cells in ankylosing spondylitis. Study-wide findings and caveats: Seemingly distinctive of ankylosing spondylitis blood was a TCR beta motif formed by eight highly homologous variants. Disease-linked clones bore a CD8+ phenotype and were relatively rare in peripheral blood. Significantly higher representation of disease-linked clones was reported for matched ankylosing spondylitis synovial fluid.

The specimen sequenced was blood, either unsorted or a sorted T cell fraction (not recorded which). This sequence was found in a male donor with ankylosing spondylitis. The chain joins TRBV7-2 to TRBJ2-7; 9 bases line up with TRBD1. CDR3 coding DNA: TGTGCCAGCAGCTTAGGGTGGGACAGGGCCTCGACTCCGTACTTC. This gives the protein CASSLGWDRASTPYF.